This TCR beta chain was profiled in a study of blood T cells in healthy people across ages. Germline CDR1 reads DFQATT; CDR2 reads SNEGSKA (reference sequence). CDR3 size: 17 residues. Trimming took 4 bases from V and 4 from J, leaving 25 bases between them. Study-wide results and caveats: The study found more naive CD4+ cells and higher diversity in long-lived than aged donors. It was held that the diversity estimates obtained from one million T cells were underestimates.

Healthy Caucasians from Russia aged roughly 6 to 100 served as donors. There were at least 6 micrograms of total RNA extracted from every sample. Next came a second PCR, run for about 7 to 12 cycles, which used a sample-barcoded 5' primer along with a J-beta primer mix. From the 5' RACE reads, TCRdb called clonotypes with MiXCR, one entry per CDR3 protein. This table holds about 810,000 distinct CDR3 sequences, under 40% found once. Points on this clonotype: Its antigen is unknown.

The receptor was isolated from a man younger than 35 in good health. Input material: blood. The chain uses TRBV20-1 and TRBJ1-2, with D perhaps TRBD1 (6 bases). CDR3 sequence (DNA): TGCAGTGCTATGAGAACGAACAGGGAATCCCCTAGCTATGGCTACACCTTC. This gives the protein CSAMRTNRESPSYGYTF.